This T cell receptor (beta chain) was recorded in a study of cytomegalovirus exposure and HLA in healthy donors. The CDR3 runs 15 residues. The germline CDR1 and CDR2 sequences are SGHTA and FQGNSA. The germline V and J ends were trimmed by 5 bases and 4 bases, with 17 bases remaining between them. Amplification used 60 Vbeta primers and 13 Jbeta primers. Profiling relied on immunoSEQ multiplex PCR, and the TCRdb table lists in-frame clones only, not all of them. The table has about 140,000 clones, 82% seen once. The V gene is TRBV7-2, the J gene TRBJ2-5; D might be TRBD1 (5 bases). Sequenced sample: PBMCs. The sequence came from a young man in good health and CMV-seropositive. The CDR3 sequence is CASSPMTPQGETQYF. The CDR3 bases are TGTGCCAGCAGCCCTATGACTCCCCAGGGAGAGACCCAGTACTTC.